One sample yielded the 18 T cell receptor beta chains listed below, sequenced in a study of CD8 T cells in ankylosing spondylitis. Their antigen targets remain unknown. A single record per CDR3 protein comes from TCRdb applying MiXCR to the 5' RACE reads. The profile shows roughly 700,000 distinct CDR3 sequences, 15% to 20% of them singletons. Study-level findings and limits: Characteristic, it appeared, of ankylosing spondylitis blood was a TCR beta motif of eight highly homologous variants.

Material: blood, either unsorted or a sorted T cell fraction (not recorded which). These receptors came from a male donor with ankylosing spondylitis.

This clonotype was recorded a few times. The chain couples TRBV12-5 to TRBJ1-1; D remains ambiguous. Germline loops: CDR1 LGHNT, CDR2 FRNRAP. The V and J ends lost 2 bases and 5 bases respectively, with 15 bases between them. This CDR3 is 15 amino acids long. CDR3 region: CASGLSRAMGTEAFF. The CDR3 bases are TGTGCTAGTGGTTTGTCCCGGGCCATGGGGACTGAAGCTTTCTTT. Together with reference TRBV12-5 and TRBJ1-1, the CDR3 gives the full variable domain: DARVTQTPRHKVTEMGQEVTMRCQPILGHNTVFWYRQTMMQGLELLAYFRNRAPLDDSGMPKDRFSAEMPDATLATLKIQPSEPRDSAVYFCASGLSRAMGTEAFFGQGTRLTVV.

This CDR3 is CASSTGDRVGIQPQHF. In nucleotides, the CDR3 is TGTGCCAGCAGCACAGGGGACAGGGTCGGGATTCAGCCCCAGCATTTT. The chain has TRBV7-3 and TRBJ1-5; 9 bases map to TRBD1. J was trimmed by 6 bases and V by 5 bases; bases with no gene match: 11. The CDR3 has 16 amino acids. Germline assignment: CDR1 SGHTA and CDR2 FQGTGA.

The rearrangement joins TRBV5-1 to TRBJ2-3, with 16 bases aligning to TRBD2. V lost 4 bases, J lost 4 bases, and 18 bases stayed unmatched. CDR1 SGHRS and CDR2 YFSETQ come from the germline V gene. The CDR3 loop spans 21 amino acids. CDR3 protein: CASSPHLSRGTSGGASDTQYF. CDR3 DNA sequence: TGCGCCAGCAGCCCGCATTTGTCCCGCGGGACTAGCGGGGGGGCGTCAGATACGCAGTATTTT.

The chain carries TRBV9 and TRBJ2-7; 7 bases align to TRBD1. Trimming took 3 bases from V and 0 from J; bases not matched to a gene: 9. Per germline, CDR1 SGDLS and CDR2 YYNGEE. This CDR3 spans 16 amino acids. The CDR3 sequence: CASSGSGQDPSYEQYF. CDR3 DNA: TGTGCCAGCAGCGGAAGCGGACAGGACCCCTCCTACGAGCAGTACTTC.

The rearrangement links TRBV7-2 to TRBJ2-7; unclear D gene. Trimming left V 5 bases short and J 0 bases short, with 11 bases between. CDR1 and CDR2 (germline): SGHTA, FQGNSA. This CDR3 spans 14 amino acids. CDR3 region: CASSPIEISYEQYF. In DNA, the CDR3 is TGTGCCAGCAGCCCGATCGAGATCTCCTACGAGCAGTACTTC.

Only a few counts were recorded for this clonotype. The CDR3 here is CASSFTTSEAFF. CDR3 bases: TGTGCCAGCAGTTTTACTACGAGTGAAGCTTTCTTT. The rearrangement uses TRBV12-3 or TRBV12-4 and TRBJ1-1; D ambiguous. Deletions cut 3 bases from V and 7 bases from J, with 9 bases between. CDR3 size: 12 residues.

This clonotype was seen repeatedly, ten times or more. This rearrangement joins TRBV5-1 to TRBJ2-5; D is possibly TRBD1 (5 bases). CDR1 SGHRS and CDR2 YFSETQ come from the germline V gene. The V and J ends lost 2 bases and 1 base respectively, with 9 bases between them. This CDR3 region has 14 residues. The chain's CDR3 is CASSFRQTQETQYF. Written as DNA, the CDR3 is TGCGCCAGCAGCTTCCGACAGACCCAAGAGACCCAGTACTTC.

This clonotype was seen a handful of times. Germline is not matched at one junction end, which may reflect a read error. The V and J genes are TRBV28 and TRBJ2-3; 11 bases fit TRBD2. Germline V gene data show CDR1 as MDHEN and CDR2 as SYDVKM. CDR3 length: 13 amino acids. The CDR3 region is CASSTTTTSGTLF. The DNA for the CDR3 is TGTGCCAGCAGTACAACTACGACTAGCGGGACTTTATTT.

This clonotype occurred a few times. The chain combines TRBV10-3 with TRBJ2-1; D gene unclear. The length of the CDR3 is 13 residues. Germline V gives CDR1 ENHRY, CDR2 SYGVKD. V lost 0 bases and J lost 11, with 11 bases in between. The CDR3 nucleotides read TGTGCCATCAGTGAGTCGACGGAGTCGCAGCAGTTCTTC. Translating it yields CAISESTESQQFF.

This clonotype was counted between two and nine times. This sequence joins TRBV24-1 and TRBJ2-1, with 8 bases that match TRBD1. Germline CDR1 reads KGHDR; CDR2 reads SFDVKD. V was pared by 4 bases and J by 0 bases, with 7 bases of the junction left unmatched. This CDR3 region has 17 residues. DNA for the CDR3: TGTGCCACCAGTGAATCGGGACAGGCAAGCTCCTACAATGAGCAGTTCTTC. Protein product: CATSESGQASSYNEQFF.

This clonotype was counted a single time. The chain combines TRBV6-2 or TRBV6-3 with TRBJ2-2; 8 bases map to TRBD2. The J segment lost 1 base and the V segment lost 5 bases, leaving 9 bases of the junction unmatched. The CDR3 consists of 17 residues. Germline V CDR1 and CDR2: MNHEY, SVGEGT. The CDR3 protein is CASSKRMGLENTGELFF. The CDR3, as DNA: TGTGCCAGCAGTAAGCGGATGGGACTAGAGAACACCGGGGAGCTGTTTTTT.

The chain combines TRBV20-1 with TRBJ2-5; TRBD2 matches at 8 bases. CDR3 size: 15 residues. The J segment lost 3 bases and the V segment lost 0 bases, leaving 6 bases of the junction unmatched. Germline V gene sequence: CDR1 DFQATT, CDR2 SNEGSKA (reference sequence). The CDR3 DNA follows: TGCAGTGCTAGAGATCCAGCGGGAGCGGAAGAGACCCAGTACTTC. This translates into CSARDPAGAEETQYF.

The chain couples TRBV4-1 to TRBJ2-7, with TRBD1 matching over 8 bases. Trimming cost V 4 bases and J 3 bases; bases outside gene matches: 5. Germline V gene lookup returns CDR1 MGHRA and CDR2 YSYEKL. CDR3 length: 14 amino acids. The CDR3 bases are TGCGCCAGCAGCCTTCAGGACAGGGTCTACGAGCAGTACTTC. This encodes CASSLQDRVYEQYF.

This clonotype was seen a handful of times. The gene calls are TRBV11-2 and TRBJ1-2; 7 nucleotides agree with TRBD1. The CDR3 is 15 amino acids. The germline CDR1 and CDR2 sequences are SGHAT and FQNNGV. Losses at the gene ends were 4 bases for V and 8 bases for J; bases not matched to a gene: 13. The CDR3 loop reads CASSSIRDSDEGYTF. In DNA, the CDR3 is TGTGCCAGCAGCTCGATACGGGACAGCGATGAAGGCTACACCTTC. Together with reference TRBV11-2 and TRBJ1-2, the CDR3 gives the full variable domain: EAGVAQSPRYKIIEKRQSVAFWCNPISGHATLYWYQQILGQGPKLLIQFQNNGVVDDSQLPKDRFSAERLKGVDSTLKIQPAKLEDSAVYLCASSSIRDSDEGYTFGSGTRLTVV.

This clonotype appeared a few times. V gene TRBV7-2 combines with J gene TRBJ2-1; D tentatively fits TRBD1 or TRBD2 (5 bases each). Germline CDR1 and CDR2: SGHTA and FQGNSA. Trimming took 3 bases from V and 7 from J, leaving 16 bases between them. The CDR3 sequence is 15 residues long. The CDR3 reads CASSFAGRIWNEQFF. CDR3 in DNA: TGTGCCAGCAGCTTTGCAGGGAGAATATGGAATGAGCAGTTCTTC.

This clonotype was picked up many times. The J gene is TRBJ2-2, the V gene TRBV4-3; D is unresolved. V was pared by 1 base and J by 6 bases, with 3 bases between. The CDR3 loop spans 12 amino acids. Looked up from germline, CDR1 is LGHNA and CDR2 is YSLEER. In DNA form, the CDR3 reads TGCGCCAGCAGCCAAGTTTCCGGGGAGCTGTTTTTT. Its translation is CASSQVSGELFF.

This clonotype turned up a few times. The chain has TRBV28 and TRBJ2-3; 8 positions match TRBD2. Losses at the gene ends were 10 bases for V and 6 bases for J; bases not matched to a gene: 12. The CDR3 totals 14 residues. Germline V gene sequence: CDR1 MDHEN, CDR2 SYDVKM. The CDR3 is CATFRGGRSDTQYF. CDR3 nucleotides: TGTGCCACGTTCCGGGGGGGGAGGAGTGATACGCAGTATTTT.

This clonotype was seen a few times. The chain links TRBV12-3 or TRBV12-4 to TRBJ2-1; D perhaps matches TRBD2 (6 bases). The CDR3 spans 12 residues. Trimming left V 3 bases short and J 15 bases short, with 15 bases between. This CDR3 reads CASSFIRRGLFF. CDR3 nucleotides: TGTGCCAGCAGTTTCATCAGGAGGGGTTTGTTCTTC.